The table lists the clone carrying this TCR beta chain with many counts. The antigen is not known. The data are from a study of T cells in Graves' hyperthyroidism and ophthalmopathy. General study results and limits: Among thyroid clonotypes expanded above 0.001, most also appeared in blood.

Regions amplified from RNA transcripts were the TCR beta CDR3 regions. The study used the HTBI primer set for a first-round RT-PCR of the TCR CDR3. TCRdb processed the multiplex PCR reads anew with MiXCR; each CDR3 protein has one entry. The table has hundreds of thousands of distinct CDR3 sequences, about 35% seen once. Trimming took 9 bases from V and 0 from J; bases not matched to a gene: 4. CDR1 SNHLY and CDR2 FYNNEI come from the germline V gene. This CDR3 contains 14 residues. Sequenced material: blood. The sequence was obtained from a middle-aged woman with Graves' hyperthyroidism. This sequence joins TRBV2 and TRBJ2-4, with 8 bases aligning to TRBD1. The CDR3 is CASYDRGAKNIQYF. The CDR3 coding sequence is TGTGCCAGTTACGACAGGGGAGCCAAAAACATTCAGTACTTC.